The 20 T cell receptor beta chains given below trace back to one sample, sequenced in a study of T cells in Graves' hyperthyroidism and ophthalmopathy. From RNA transcripts, TCR beta CDR3 regions were amplified. The HTBI set primed first-round TCR CDR3 RT-PCR. MiXCR was run by TCRdb on the multiplex PCR reads, yielding one entry per CDR3 protein. This sample yields 300,000 to 500,000 distinct CDR3 sequences, of which over 13% are seen a single time; over 25% belongs to the top ten. The specimen sequenced was blood. Receptors were obtained from a man over 45 with Graves' ophthalmopathy.

The rearrangement uses TRBV7-2 and TRBJ2-5; TRBD2 might be the D (6 bases). This CDR3 contains 14 residues. Germline CDR1 reads SGHTA; CDR2 reads FQGNSA. Trimming pared 3 bases from V and 5 bases from J, leaving 13 bases between. DNA of the CDR3: TGTGCCAGCAGCTTGGACTATTACGAGGAGACCCAGTACTTC. It specifies CASSLDYYEETQYF.

This clonotype appeared a few times. The chain is built from TRBV28 and TRBJ2-7; 12 positions agree with TRBD1. CDR1 and CDR2 (germline): MDHEN, SYDVKM. Trimming cost V 6 bases and J 5 bases; bases outside gene matches: 11. This CDR3 comprises 16 residues. The CDR3 nucleotides are TGTGCCAGCAGCGCCCTTGGGACAGGGGGCGCCCACGAGCAGTACTTC. It specifies CASSALGTGGAHEQYF.

The table lists this clonotype with many counts. The CDR3 sequence: CATSDSPQGNNQPQHF. The CDR3 coding sequence is TGTGCCACCAGTGATTCGCCTCAGGGGAACAATCAGCCCCAGCATTTT. The rearrangement joins TRBV24-1 to TRBJ1-5; maybe TRBD1 (6 bases). CDR1 KGHDR and CDR2 SFDVKD come from the germline V gene. The CDR3 sequence is 16 residues long. The V end was cut by 2 bases, the J end by 3 bases, with 13 bases between.

This clonotype showed up many times. The V and J genes are TRBV5-6 and TRBJ1-1, with 7 nucleotides matching TRBD1. This CDR3 spans 13 amino acids. The germline CDR1 and CDR2 sequences are SGHDT and YYEEEE. Trimming cost V 2 bases and J 8 bases; bases outside gene matches: 6. The CDR3 DNA is TGTGCCAGCAGCTTTGGGACAGACGGAGAAGCTTTCTTT. This gives the protein CASSFGTDGEAFF. Combining the CDR3 with reference TRBV5-6 and TRBJ1-1 gives the whole variable domain DAGVTQSPTHLIKTRGQQVTLRCSPKSGHDTVSWYQQALGQGPQFIFQYYEEEERQRGNFPDRFSGHQFPNYSSELNVNALLLGDSALYLCASSFGTDGEAFFGQGTRLTVV.

This sequence joins TRBV29-1 and TRBJ2-1; the match to TRBD2 covers 9 bases. Germline lookup yields CDR1 SQVTM and CDR2 ANQGSEA. V shed 1 base, J shed 1 base, and the junction held 5 bases outside the gene matches. This CDR3 contains 16 residues. In DNA form, the CDR3 reads TGCAGCGTTGAAGGTTGGCGGGAGGGTTCCTACAATGAGCAGTTCTTC. This translates into CSVEGWREGSYNEQFF.

This clonotype has only a few counts. This CDR3 reads CASMKGHEDRGFIVGQPQHF. CDR3 nucleotides: TGTGCCAGCATGAAGGGGCACGAGGACAGGGGTTTTATTGTTGGACAGCCCCAGCATTTT. The rearrangement uses TRBV6-1 and TRBJ1-5; 9 nucleotides line up with TRBD1. The CDR3 runs to 20 residues. Germline trimming cut 7 bases from V and 7 bases from J; bases unmatched to any gene: 26. Germline CDR1 and CDR2: MNHNS and SASEGT.

The gene calls are TRBV3-1 and TRBJ2-7, with D perhaps being TRBD1 or TRBD2 (5 bases each). The CDR3 totals 16 residues. Trimming removed 0 bases at V and 3 bases at J, with 15 bases between. From germline, CDR1 is LGHDT and CDR2 YNNKEL (reference sequence). CDR3 sequence (DNA): TGTGCCAGCAGCCAAGAGTACGGGACCCGAATCTACGAGCAGTACTTC. It codes for CASSQEYGTRIYEQYF.

This clonotype was found many times. This chain connects TRBV28 to TRBJ2-1; D unresolved. The CDR3 contains 12 residues. CDR1 and CDR2 from the germline V gene are MDHEN and SYDVKM. Deletions cut 3 bases from V and 6 bases from J, with 6 bases between. CDR3 region: CASSFLSNEQFF. CDR3 sequence (DNA): TGTGCCAGCAGTTTTCTATCCAATGAGCAGTTCTTC.

This clonotype was counted many times. This chain connects TRBV4-1 to TRBJ1-1; D remains ambiguous. There are 18 residues in the CDR3. Germline V gives CDR1 MGHRA, CDR2 YSYEKL. V lost 4 bases and J lost 0, with 21 bases in between. CDR3 nucleotide sequence: TGCGCCAGCAGCCTACCTCAGAAAGCGGCGGGCATGAACACTGAAGCTTTCTTT. Its protein product is CASSLPQKAAGMNTEAFF.

This clonotype was observed many times. The chain recombines TRBV10-3 with TRBJ2-7; tentative D call: TRBD2 (5 bases). The CDR3 is 13 amino acids. V shed 2 bases and J shed 3 bases, with 8 bases lying between them. CDR1 ENHRY and CDR2 SYGVKD come from the germline V gene. CDR3 nucleotide sequence: TGTGCCATCAGTGAGAGAGGGATCTACGAGCAGTACTTC. This translates into CAISERGIYEQYF.

The gene calls are TRBV20-1 and TRBJ2-7, with TRBD2 as a possible D gene (6 bases). There are 15 residues in the CDR3. Germline V CDR1 and CDR2: DFQATT, SNEGSKA (reference sequence). V lost 0 bases and J 5 bases, leaving 17 bases between the germline ends. CDR3 in amino acids: CSARDIGGAQNEQYF. The CDR3 region has the DNA TGCAGTGCTAGAGATATTGGAGGGGCCCAAAACGAGCAGTACTTC.

This chain connects TRBV10-3 to TRBJ2-2; the match to TRBD2 covers 11 bases. V shed 6 bases and J 2 bases; nucleotides not matched to a gene: 11. Germline V CDR1 and CDR2: ENHRY, SYGVKD. The CDR3 is 18 residues long. As DNA, the CDR3 is TGTGCCATCAGAGATACCCCGGGACTAGCGGCAAACACCGGGGAGCTGTTTTTT. This sequence encodes CAIRDTPGLAANTGELFF.

About this clonotype itself: At one boundary the junction diverges from the germline segment, which might be a read error. The rearrangement uses TRBV4-1 and TRBJ2-7; 9 bases are shared with TRBD2. The CDR3 loop spans 15 amino acids. Germline loops: CDR1 MGHRA, CDR2 YSYEKL. The CDR3 DNA is TGTGCCAGCAGCCAGGGACTAGCCCGGGGCTACGAGCAGTACTTC. Translated, it gives CASSQGLARGYEQYF.

Many counts were recorded for this clonotype. The chain has TRBV20-1 and TRBJ2-7; TRBD1 matches at 8 bases. The CDR3 sequence is 13 residues long. V was pared by 6 bases and J by 2 bases, with 6 bases of the junction left unmatched. Germline values: CDR1 DFQATT, CDR2 SNEGSKA (reference sequence). The CDR3 region is CSARRDRPYEQYF. CDR3 nucleotides: TGCAGTGCGCGGCGGGACAGGCCCTACGAGCAGTACTTC.

This clonotype was counted ten times or more. The chain combines TRBV7-9 with TRBJ2-7, with 7 bases fitting TRBD1. V trimming: 10 bases; J trimming: 0 bases; junction bases outside the gene matches: 15. There are 16 residues in the CDR3. Germline assignment: CDR1 SEHNR and CDR2 FQNEAQ (reference sequence). In nucleotides, the CDR3 is TGTGCCACGACCGAGATCCCGGGACAGAGCTCCTACGAGCAGTACTTC. This encodes CATTEIPGQSSYEQYF.

The rearrangement uses TRBV29-1 and TRBJ1-4, with D unresolved. V was cut by 5 bases and J by 6 bases, with 10 bases left in between. Per germline, CDR1 SQVTM and CDR2 ANQGSEA. CDR3 length: 12 amino acids. CDR3 in DNA: TGCAGCGTTACGGGCCTAGATGAAAAACTGTTTTTT. This codes for CSVTGLDEKLFF. Based on the CDR3 plus reference TRBV29-1 and TRBJ1-4, the full variable domain is SAVISQKPSRDICQRGTSLTIQCQVDSQVTMMFWYRQQPGQSLTLIATANQGSEATYESGFVIDKFPISRPNLTFSTLTVSNMSPEDSSIYLCSVTGLDEKLFFGSGTQLSVL.

Details on this clonotype: Since a much larger clone is just one base distant, this may be a read error. The V gene is TRBV6-5, the J gene TRBJ2-7; D ambiguous. The J call may be in error: the DNA end matches TRBJ2-1 better. Germline V lookup: CDR1 MNHEY, CDR2 SVGAGI. The CDR3 runs 14 residues. The CDR3 sequence: CASSYFLAAHEQFF. The CDR3 nucleotides are TGTGCCAGCAGTTACTTTCTTGCGGCCCACGAGCAGTTCTTC.

This clonotype was found a few times. V usage is TRBV4-2 and J usage is TRBJ2-1; D gene uncertain. This CDR3 comprises 14 residues. Looked up from germline, CDR1 is LGHNA and CDR2 is YNFKEQ. Trimming removed 1 base from V and 5 bases from J, with 9 bases in between. The CDR3 reads CASSQVQVDNEQFF. The CDR3 DNA follows: TGTGCCAGCAGCCAAGTGCAGGTAGACAATGAGCAGTTCTTC.

This clonotype came up a few times. The CDR3 reads CASSVSGRLLIGEQYF. The CDR3 DNA follows: TGTGCCAGCTCAGTTAGCGGGAGGCTTTTGATTGGCGAGCAGTACTTC. The rearrangement links TRBV18 to TRBJ2-7, with 10 bases aligning to TRBD2. Germline V gene sequence: CDR1 KGHSH, CDR2 LQKENI. This CDR3 is 16 amino acids long. J was trimmed by 6 bases and V by 5 bases; bases with no gene match: 13.

This clonotype came up many times. The V and J genes are TRBV3-1 and TRBJ1-1; D is undetermined. V lost 4 bases and J lost 1, with 4 bases in between. CDR1 is LGHDT and CDR2 is YNNKEL in the germline V gene (reference sequence). The length of the CDR3 is 12 residues. The CDR3 reads CASSRANTEAFF. In nucleotides, the CDR3 is TGTGCCAGCAGCCGAGCGAACACTGAAGCTTTCTTT.